A selection of T cell receptor beta chains follows, all from one sample in a study of T cell changes during pregnancy in multiple sclerosis. Assay used: immunoSEQ multiplex PCR; TCRdb lists only in-frame clones, some missing. The data contain 40,000 or so clones, 90% of them singletons. Sample: peripheral blood, taken in the third trimester of pregnancy. The receptors here all came from a female donor in good health, enrolled as a control in a pregnancy study. The CDR3 runs from the conserved cysteine through the conserved F or W. A D gene is named only where the DNA matches it firmly. Not all rows give a size; the values are once, few, many and, for expanded clones, a class.

j_call: TRBJ1-1
v_call: TRBV7-2
clone_size: NA
d_call: NA
cdr3_nt: TGTGCCAGCAGCTTCGGACTCAACACTGAAGCTTTCTTT
cdr3_aa: CASSFGLNTEAFF

j_call: TRBJ1-4
v_call: TRBV6-5
clone_size: once
d_call: TRBD1
cdr3_nt: TGTGCCAGCAGAGGACAGGGGTCACATGAAAAACTGTTTTTT
cdr3_aa: CASRGQGSHEKLFF

j_call: TRBJ1-6
v_call: TRBV10-3
clone_size: NA
d_call: NA
cdr3_nt: TGTGCCATCAGTGAGACAAACGACCTAACGGGGGTCGGCACCCTCCACTTT
cdr3_aa: CAISETNDLTGVGTLHF

j_call: TRBJ2-2
v_call: TRBV6-4
clone_size: few
d_call: TRBD1
cdr3_nt: TGTGCCAGCAGTGACCAACAGGGGGGAGCCGGGGAGCTGTTTTTT
cdr3_aa: CASSDQQGGAGELFF

j_call: TRBJ2-1
v_call: TRBV7-3
clone_size: once
d_call: TRBD1
cdr3_nt: TGTGCCAGCAGCTCACCGGGACAGACTTTCTATGAGCAGTTCTTC
cdr3_aa: CASSSPGQTFYEQFF

j_call: TRBJ1-1
v_call: TRBV27
clone_size: NA
d_call: NA
cdr3_nt: TGTGCCAGCAGTTTCAACCGGGGAACTGAAGCTTTCTTT
cdr3_aa: CASSFNRGTEAFF

j_call: TRBJ1-1
v_call: TRBV21-1
clone_size: NA
d_call: NA
cdr3_nt: TGTGCCAGCAGCAAACCTTTTACTTGCCTCACTGAAGCTTTCTTT
cdr3_aa: CASSKPFTCLTEAFF

j_call: TRBJ1-2
v_call: TRBV5-1
clone_size: NA
d_call: NA
cdr3_nt: TGCGCCAGCAGCTTCGACAGGTTTGGCTACACCTTC
cdr3_aa: CASSFDRFGYTF

j_call: TRBJ1-3
v_call: TRBV6-1
clone_size: NA
d_call: NA
cdr3_nt: TGTGCCAGCAGTGACGCCGCAGCGACGGCTTCTGGAAACACCATATATTTT
cdr3_aa: CASSDAAATASGNTIYF

j_call: TRBJ1-3
v_call: TRBV4-2
clone_size: NA
d_call: NA
cdr3_nt: TGTGCCAGCAGCCAGGAGATTGGAGCGGTCTCTGGAAACACCATATATTTT
cdr3_aa: CASSQEIGAVSGNTIYF

j_call: TRBJ1-6
v_call: TRBV5-1
clone_size: NA
d_call: NA
cdr3_nt: TGCGCCAGCAGCTTGGACAGCTCCTATAATTCACCCCTCCACTTT
cdr3_aa: CASSLDSSYNSPLHF

j_call: TRBJ1-2
v_call: TRBV25-1
clone_size: NA
d_call: NA
cdr3_nt: TGTGCCAGCAGTGAATCTATGACAGATAACTATGGCTACACCTTC
cdr3_aa: CASSESMTDNYGYTF

j_call: TRBJ1-1
v_call: TRBV18
clone_size: NA
d_call: NA
cdr3_nt: TGTGCCAGCTCACTAACGCAGGGGATGAACACTGAAGCTTTCTTT
cdr3_aa: CASSLTQGMNTEAFF

j_call: TRBJ2-7
v_call: TRBV7-2
clone_size: NA
d_call: TRBD1
cdr3_nt: TGTGCCAGCAGCTCCCCTGACAGGGTCTTCATCGGCGAGCAGTACTTC
cdr3_aa: CASSSPDRVFIGEQYF

j_call: TRBJ1-5
v_call: TRBV2
clone_size: NA
d_call: TRBD1
cdr3_nt: TGTGCCAGCAGCCTGGGACAGGGGAGGTGGCAGCCCCAGCATTTT
cdr3_aa: CASSLGQGRWQPQHF

j_call: TRBJ2-1
v_call: TRBV7-2
clone_size: NA
d_call: TRBD2
cdr3_nt: TGTGCCAGCAGCTTGGGTCGGGGGGTGGAGCAGTTCTTC
cdr3_aa: CASSLGRGVEQFF

j_call: TRBJ2-4
v_call: TRBV19
clone_size: NA
d_call: TRBD2
cdr3_nt: TGTGCCAGTTCGAGGGAGGGGAACATTCAGTACTTC
cdr3_aa: CASSREGNIQYF

j_call: TRBJ2-1
v_call: TRBV4-1
clone_size: NA
d_call: NA
cdr3_nt: TGCGCCAGCAGCCAAGGACTAGTCTACAATGAGCAGTTCTTC
cdr3_aa: CASSQGLVYNEQFF

j_call: TRBJ2-3
v_call: TRBV7-9
clone_size: NA
d_call: TRBD1
cdr3_nt: TGTGCCAGCAGCCCCCGGACAGGATGGCGGGTAGATACGCAGTATTTT
cdr3_aa: CASSPRTGWRVDTQYF

j_call: TRBJ1-2
v_call: TRBV6-1
clone_size: NA
d_call: NA
cdr3_nt: TGTGCCAGCAGTGAACCAAAAGGGCGGGGCGGAGGCTACACCTTC
cdr3_aa: CASSEPKGRGGGYTF

j_call: TRBJ1-1
v_call: TRBV5-8
clone_size: once
d_call: NA
cdr3_nt: TGTGCCAGCAGCTTGTACAACCTGGCCACTGAAGCTTTCTTT
cdr3_aa: CASSLYNLATEAFF

j_call: TRBJ1-6
v_call: TRBV11-3
clone_size: NA
d_call: NA
cdr3_nt: TGTGCCAGCAGCCCTCGGCAGCCCAGGGATTCACCCCTCCACTTT
cdr3_aa: CASSPRQPRDSPLHF

j_call: TRBJ1-1
v_call: TRBV11-1
clone_size: NA
d_call: TRBD1
cdr3_nt: TGTGCCAGCACCCCATCCCCGCAGGGGGCGGGCACTGAAGCTTTCTTT
cdr3_aa: CASTPSPQGAGTEAFF

j_call: TRBJ2-7
v_call: TRBV27
clone_size: NA
d_call: TRBD2
cdr3_nt: TGTGCCAGCAGTCTAGCGGGGTCCTACGAGCAGTACTTC
cdr3_aa: CASSLAGSYEQYF

j_call: TRBJ1-4
v_call: TRBV9
clone_size: NA
d_call: NA
cdr3_nt: TGTGCCAGCAGCGGACGGCAGGGTGGTGAAAAACTGTTTTTT
cdr3_aa: CASSGRQGGEKLFF

j_call: TRBJ2-2
v_call: TRBV18
clone_size: NA
d_call: TRBD1
cdr3_nt: TGTGCCAGCTCACCGACAGGGGGGCCGACCGGGGAGCTGTTTTTT
cdr3_aa: CASSPTGGPTGELFF

j_call: TRBJ2-7
v_call: TRBV27
clone_size: NA
d_call: NA
cdr3_nt: TGTGCCAGCAGTTTATCACACAGGGCCACCTTTTCCTACGAGCAGTACTTC
cdr3_aa: CASSLSHRATFSYEQYF

j_call: TRBJ1-4
v_call: TRBV15
clone_size: NA
d_call: NA
cdr3_nt: TGTGCCACCAGCAGTTCAGGGATGAGGAATGAAAAACTGTTTTTT
cdr3_aa: CATSSSGMRNEKLFF

j_call: TRBJ2-3
v_call: TRBV27
clone_size: NA
d_call: TRBD2
cdr3_nt: TGTGCCAGCAGACTAGCGGGGGCCGCGGACACAGATACGCAGTATTTT
cdr3_aa: CASRLAGAADTDTQYF

j_call: TRBJ2-7
v_call: TRBV5-6
clone_size: NA
d_call: NA
cdr3_nt: TGTGCCAGCAGCCCCATAAGGGGGTCTCAGAGGCACGAGCAGTACTTC
cdr3_aa: CASSPIRGSQRHEQYF

j_call: TRBJ1-6
v_call: TRBV5-4
clone_size: NA
d_call: NA
cdr3_nt: TGTGCCAGCAGCTTGGTGGGAGTTGGATCACCCCTCCACTTT
cdr3_aa: CASSLVGVGSPLHF

j_call: TRBJ1-6
v_call: TRBV6-7
clone_size: few
d_call: NA
cdr3_nt: TGTGCCAGCCCTATCGGTTCACCCCTCCACTTT
cdr3_aa: CASPIGSPLHF

j_call: TRBJ1-1
v_call: TRBV11-2
clone_size: NA
d_call: NA
cdr3_nt: TGTGCCAGCAGCTCAGACAGGAACACTGAAGCTTTCTTT
cdr3_aa: CASSSDRNTEAFF

j_call: TRBJ2-5
v_call: TRBV29-1
clone_size: NA
d_call: TRBD1
cdr3_nt: TGCAGCGTTGGCAGGGGGCGAGAGACCCAGTACTTC
cdr3_aa: CSVGRGRETQYF

j_call: TRBJ1-4
v_call: TRBV7-2
clone_size: NA
d_call: TRBD1
cdr3_nt: TGTGCCAGCAGCTTCGCCGGGACAGGGTTTAGGGAAAAACTGTTTTTT
cdr3_aa: CASSFAGTGFREKLFF

j_call: TRBJ1-2
v_call: TRBV28
clone_size: NA
d_call: NA
cdr3_nt: TGTGCCAGCAGTTTCGAGTCAGGGAGGGGCTACACCTTC
cdr3_aa: CASSFESGRGYTF

j_call: TRBJ2-5
v_call: TRBV9
clone_size: NA
d_call: TRBD1
cdr3_nt: TGTGCCAGCAACCCCGGGCAGGGGGCAAAAGAGACCCAGTACTTC
cdr3_aa: CASNPGQGAKETQYF

j_call: TRBJ1-1
v_call: TRBV5-6
clone_size: NA
d_call: NA
cdr3_nt: TGTGCCAGCAGCCCTAGAGCAGGGTGGGCTGAAGCTTTCTTT
cdr3_aa: CASSPRAGWAEAFF